These T cell receptor beta chains were read from a single sample in a study of human T cells and chemical hapten exposure. TCRdb itself ran the RACE reads through MiXCR, one entry per CDR3 protein. The sample has about 110,000 distinct CDR3 sequences; approximately 9.9% are singletons. The specimen comprised whole blood, sampled in connection with sensitization to the hapten diphenylcyclopropenone (DPC). These receptor sequences come from a woman aged 40-49 years with alopecia areata. Some clones in this sample may be carry-over from other donors' samples. The CDR3 runs from the conserved cysteine through the conserved F or W.

J gene | V gene | CDR3 protein
TRBJ2-7 | TRBV3-1 | CASSHLRDRVYEQYF
TRBJ2-5 | TRBV4-3 | CASSQDRSSRGTQYF
TRBJ1-2 | TRBV18 | CASSPNYGYTF
TRBJ2-3 | TRBV9 | CASSLTSGSTTDTQYF
TRBJ2-2 | TRBV7-2 | CASSQKREGTGELFF
TRBJ1-4 | TRBV4-3 | CASSSGTEYNEKLFF
TRBJ1-4 | TRBV7-3 | CASSSGAGEKLFF
TRBJ1-1 | TRBV9 | CASSVEGHGTAFF
TRBJ2-7 | TRBV7-2 | CASSLAATSGTYEQYF
TRBJ1-4 | TRBV25-1 | CASQTVTNEKLFF
TRBJ2-7 | TRBV27 | CASSIGQGLGEQYF
TRBJ1-4 | TRBV18 | CASSREANEKLFF
TRBJ1-1 | TRBV25-1 | CASSDPGAGTEAFF
TRBJ1-1 | TRBV7-9 | CASSLAQAGTHTEAFF
TRBJ1-1 | TRBV12-3/TRBV12-4 | CASNTAGGVTEAFF
TRBJ1-4 | TRBV18 | CASSPPGREEEKLFF
TRBJ2-7 | TRBV20-1 | CSARVDSFSYEQYF
TRBJ1-4 | TRBV7-2 | CASSPRGVHEKLFF
TRBJ1-1 | TRBV6-2/TRBV6-3 | CASRPTGRRLGTEAFF
TRBJ1-5 | TRBV4-2 | CASRGGPDQPQHF